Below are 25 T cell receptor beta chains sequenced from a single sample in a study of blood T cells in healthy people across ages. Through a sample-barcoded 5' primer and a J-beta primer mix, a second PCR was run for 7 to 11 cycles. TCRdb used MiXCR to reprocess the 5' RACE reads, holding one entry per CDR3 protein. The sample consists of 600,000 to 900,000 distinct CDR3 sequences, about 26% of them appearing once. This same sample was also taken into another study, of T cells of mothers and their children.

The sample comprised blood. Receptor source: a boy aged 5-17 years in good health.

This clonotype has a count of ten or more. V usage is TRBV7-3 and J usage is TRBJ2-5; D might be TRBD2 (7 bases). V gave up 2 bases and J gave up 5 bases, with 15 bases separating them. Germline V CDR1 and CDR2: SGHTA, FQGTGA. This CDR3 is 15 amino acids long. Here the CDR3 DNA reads TGTGCCAGCAGCTTATCGGGGGGCCGGGGGGAGACCCAGTACTTC. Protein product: CASSLSGGRGETQYF.

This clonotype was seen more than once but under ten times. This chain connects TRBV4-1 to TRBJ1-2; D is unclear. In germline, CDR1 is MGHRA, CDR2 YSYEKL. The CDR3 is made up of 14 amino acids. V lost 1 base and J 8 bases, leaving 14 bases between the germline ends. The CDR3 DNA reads TGCGCCAGCAGCCAAGCGGGAATGAGGCAGGGCTACACCTTC. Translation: CASSQAGMRQGYTF.

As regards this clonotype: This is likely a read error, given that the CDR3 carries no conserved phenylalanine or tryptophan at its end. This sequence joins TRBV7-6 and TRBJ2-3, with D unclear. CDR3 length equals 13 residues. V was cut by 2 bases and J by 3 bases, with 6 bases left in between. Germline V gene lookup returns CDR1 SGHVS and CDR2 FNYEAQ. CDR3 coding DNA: TGTGCCAGCAGCTTAATCGAGACAGATACGCAGTATCTT. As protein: CASSLIETDTQYL.

DNA for the CDR3: TGTGCTAGTGGTTTGGCTTATCTCAGAGCAGGGGAGCTGTTTTTT. Its protein product is CASGLAYLRAGELFF. This rearrangement joins TRBV12-5 to TRBJ2-2; D gene unclear. The CDR3 is made up of 15 amino acids. Between the trimmed V and J ends, which lost 1 base and 8 bases, there was a span of 14 bases. Germline V gene sequence: CDR1 LGHNT, CDR2 FRNRAP. The whole variable domain, remainder taken from reference TRBV12-5 and TRBJ2-2, is DARVTQTPRHKVTEMGQEVTMRCQPILGHNTVFWYRQTMMQGLELLAYFRNRAPLDDSGMPKDRFSAEMPDATLATLKIQPSEPRDSAVYFCASGLAYLRAGELFFGEGSRLTVL.

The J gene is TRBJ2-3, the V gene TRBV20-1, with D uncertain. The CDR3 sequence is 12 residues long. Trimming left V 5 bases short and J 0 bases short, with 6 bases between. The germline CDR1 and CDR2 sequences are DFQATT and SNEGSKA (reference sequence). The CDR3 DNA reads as TGCAGTGCTGAAGCTAGCACAGATACGCAGTATTTT. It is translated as CSAEASTDTQYF.

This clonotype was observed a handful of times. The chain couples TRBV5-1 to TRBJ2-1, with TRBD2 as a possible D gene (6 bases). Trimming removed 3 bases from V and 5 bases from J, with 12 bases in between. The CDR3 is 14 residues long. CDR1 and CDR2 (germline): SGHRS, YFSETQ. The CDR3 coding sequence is TGCGCCAGCAGCTGGGGACGGGAGAACAATGAGCAGTTCTTC. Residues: CASSWGRENNEQFF.

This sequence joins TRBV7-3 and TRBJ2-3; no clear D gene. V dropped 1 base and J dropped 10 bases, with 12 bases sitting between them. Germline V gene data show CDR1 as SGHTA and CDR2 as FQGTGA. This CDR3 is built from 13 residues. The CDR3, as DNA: TGTGCCAGCAGCTTAATAGGATCCCCGCCGCAGTATTTT. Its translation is CASSLIGSPPQYF.

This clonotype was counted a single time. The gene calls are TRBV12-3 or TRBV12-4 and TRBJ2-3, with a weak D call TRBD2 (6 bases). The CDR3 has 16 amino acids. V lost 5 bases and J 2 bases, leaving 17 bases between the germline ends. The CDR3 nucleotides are TGTGCCAGCAGTCCGTACAAGGCGGGATCCACAGATACGCAGTATTTT. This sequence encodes CASSPYKAGSTDTQYF.

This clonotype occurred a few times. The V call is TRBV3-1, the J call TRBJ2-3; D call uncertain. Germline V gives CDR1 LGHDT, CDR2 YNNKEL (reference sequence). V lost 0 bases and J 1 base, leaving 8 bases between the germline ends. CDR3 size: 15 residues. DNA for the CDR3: TGTGCCAGCAGCCAAGACCTCTGGGGCACAGATACGCAGTATTTT. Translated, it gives CASSQDLWGTDTQYF.

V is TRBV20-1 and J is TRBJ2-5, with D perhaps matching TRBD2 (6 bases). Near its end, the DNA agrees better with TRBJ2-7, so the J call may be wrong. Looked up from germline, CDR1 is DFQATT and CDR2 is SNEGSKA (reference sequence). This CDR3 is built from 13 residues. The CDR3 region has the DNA TGCAGTGCTAGGGGACTGGGATGGTACGAGCAGTACTTC. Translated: CSARGLGWYEQYF.

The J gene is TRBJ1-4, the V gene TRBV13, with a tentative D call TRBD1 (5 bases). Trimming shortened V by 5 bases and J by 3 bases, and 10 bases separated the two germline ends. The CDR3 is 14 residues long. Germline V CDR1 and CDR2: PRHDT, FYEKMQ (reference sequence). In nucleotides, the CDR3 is TGTGCCAGCAGCCCCAGGGCCTCTAATGAAAAACTGTTTTTT. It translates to CASSPRASNEKLFF.

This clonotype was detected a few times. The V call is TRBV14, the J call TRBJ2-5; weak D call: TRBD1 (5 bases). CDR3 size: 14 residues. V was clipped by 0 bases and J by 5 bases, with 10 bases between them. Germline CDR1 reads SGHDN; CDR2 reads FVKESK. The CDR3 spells CASSQDRETETQYF. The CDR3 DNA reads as TGTGCCAGCAGCCAAGACAGGGAAACGGAGACCCAGTACTTC.

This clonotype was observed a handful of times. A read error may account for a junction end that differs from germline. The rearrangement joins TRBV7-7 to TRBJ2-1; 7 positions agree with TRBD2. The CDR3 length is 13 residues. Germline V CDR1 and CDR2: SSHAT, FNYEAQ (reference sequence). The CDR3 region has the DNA TGTGCTAGCAGCCATGGGGGGGGTAATGAGCAGTTCTTC. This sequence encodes CASSHGGGNEQFF.

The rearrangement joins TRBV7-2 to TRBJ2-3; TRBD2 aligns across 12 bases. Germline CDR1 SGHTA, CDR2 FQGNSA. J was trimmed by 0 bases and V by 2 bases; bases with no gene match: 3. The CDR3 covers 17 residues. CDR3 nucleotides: TGTGCCAGCAGCTTAACCCTAGCGGGGGGGAGCACAGATACGCAGTATTTT. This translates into CASSLTLAGGSTDTQYF.

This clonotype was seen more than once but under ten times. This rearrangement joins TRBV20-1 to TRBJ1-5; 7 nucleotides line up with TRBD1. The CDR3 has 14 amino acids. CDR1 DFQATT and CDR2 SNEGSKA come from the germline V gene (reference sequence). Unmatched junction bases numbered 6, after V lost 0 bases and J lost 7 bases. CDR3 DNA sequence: TGCAGTGCTAGAGAACCGACAGGGACCCAGCCCCAGCATTTT. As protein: CSAREPTGTQPQHF.

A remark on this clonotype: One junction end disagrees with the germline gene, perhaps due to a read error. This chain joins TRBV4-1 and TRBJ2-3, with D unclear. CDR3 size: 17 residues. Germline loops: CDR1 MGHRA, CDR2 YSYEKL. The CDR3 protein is CASSQEAREPSTDTQYF. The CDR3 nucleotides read TGCGCCAGTAGCCAAGAGGCACGAGAGCCTAGCACAGATACGCAGTATTTT.

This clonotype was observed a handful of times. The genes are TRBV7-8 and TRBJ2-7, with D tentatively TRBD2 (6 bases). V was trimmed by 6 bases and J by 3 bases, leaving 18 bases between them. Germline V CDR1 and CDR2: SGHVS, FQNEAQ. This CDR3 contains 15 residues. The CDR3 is CASRPPAGEDYEQYF. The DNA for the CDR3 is TGTGCCAGCAGACCGCCGGCTGGGGAGGACTACGAGCAGTACTTC.

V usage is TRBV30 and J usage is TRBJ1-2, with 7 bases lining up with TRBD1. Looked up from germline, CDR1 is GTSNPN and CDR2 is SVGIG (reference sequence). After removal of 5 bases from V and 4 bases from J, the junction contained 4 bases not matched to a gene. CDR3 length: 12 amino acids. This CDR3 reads CAWDRDSYGYTF. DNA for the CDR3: TGTGCCTGGGATCGGGACAGCTATGGCTACACCTTC. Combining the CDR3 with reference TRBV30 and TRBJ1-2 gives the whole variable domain SQTIHQWPATLVQPVGSPLSLECTVEGTSNPNLYWYRQAAGRGLQLLFYSVGIGQISSEVPQNLSASRPQDRQFILSSKKLLLSDSGFYLCAWDRDSYGYTFGSGTRLTVV.

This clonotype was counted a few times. The CDR3 here is CASSPVRGAGEKLFF. The CDR3, as DNA: TGTGCCAGCAGTCCCGTGAGGGGGGCTGGTGAAAAACTGTTTTTT. This sequence joins TRBV7-2 and TRBJ1-4; the D gene is possibly TRBD1 (6 bases). The germline V gene has CDR1 SGHTA and CDR2 FQGNSA. Trimming took 6 bases from V and 7 from J, leaving 18 bases between them. The CDR3 covers 15 residues.

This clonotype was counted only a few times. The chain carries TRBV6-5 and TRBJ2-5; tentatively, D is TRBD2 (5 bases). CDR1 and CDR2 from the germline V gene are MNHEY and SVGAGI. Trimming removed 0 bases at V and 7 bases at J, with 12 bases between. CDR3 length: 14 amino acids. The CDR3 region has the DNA TGTGCCAGCAGTTACTCGGCCAGGAGCGGGACCCAGTACTTC. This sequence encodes CASSYSARSGTQYF.

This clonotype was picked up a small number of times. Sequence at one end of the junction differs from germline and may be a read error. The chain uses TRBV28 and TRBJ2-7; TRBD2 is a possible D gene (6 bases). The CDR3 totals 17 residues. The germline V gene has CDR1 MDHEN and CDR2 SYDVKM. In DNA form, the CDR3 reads TGTGCCAGCAGTTCCCTACCGCTCCGGGACTCAGCCTACGAGCAGTGCTTC. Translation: CASSSLPLRDSAYEQCF.

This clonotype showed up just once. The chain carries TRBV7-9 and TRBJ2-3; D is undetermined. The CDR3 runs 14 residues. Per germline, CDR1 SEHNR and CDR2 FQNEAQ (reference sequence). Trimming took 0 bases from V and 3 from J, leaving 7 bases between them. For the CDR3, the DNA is TGTGCCAGCAGCTTAGCGCTCCGGACAGATACGCAGTATTTT. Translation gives CASSLALRTDTQYF.

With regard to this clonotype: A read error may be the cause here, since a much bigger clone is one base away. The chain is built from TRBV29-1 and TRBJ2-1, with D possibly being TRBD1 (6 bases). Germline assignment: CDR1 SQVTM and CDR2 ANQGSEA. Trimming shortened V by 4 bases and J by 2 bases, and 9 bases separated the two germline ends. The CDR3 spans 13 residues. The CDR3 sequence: CSVGRTAYNEQFF. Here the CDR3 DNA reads TGCAGCGTTGGGCGGACAGCCTACAATGAGCAGTTCTTC.

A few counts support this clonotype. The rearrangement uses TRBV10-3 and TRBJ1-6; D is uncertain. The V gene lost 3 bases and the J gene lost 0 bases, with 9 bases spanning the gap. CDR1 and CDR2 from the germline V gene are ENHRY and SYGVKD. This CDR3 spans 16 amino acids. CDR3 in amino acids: CAISEGGSSYNSPLHF. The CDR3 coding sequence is TGTGCCATCAGTGAAGGTGGGAGCTCCTATAATTCACCCCTCCACTTT.

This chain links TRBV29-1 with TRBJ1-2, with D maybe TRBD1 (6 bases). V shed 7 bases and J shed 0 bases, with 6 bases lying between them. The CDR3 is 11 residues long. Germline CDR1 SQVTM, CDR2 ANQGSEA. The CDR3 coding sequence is TGCAGCGCAGGGGCTAACTATGGCTACACCTTC. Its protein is CSAGANYGYTF.